The clone carrying this T cell receptor beta chain has only a few counts. Vbeta (60) and Jbeta (13) primers were used in the PCR. The protocol was immunoSEQ multiplex PCR, while the TCRdb copy is restricted to in-frame clones and leaves out a portion. The data show roughly 80,000 clones, 60% to 75% seen once. V dropped 2 bases and J dropped 0; count of bases not matched to a gene: 7. CDR1 SGHTA and CDR2 FQGNSA come from the germline V gene. This CDR3 is 16 amino acids long. This sample was taken from a study of cytomegalovirus exposure and HLA in healthy donors. The sequencing input was PBMCs. The TCR sequence derives from a woman aged 40 to 49 in good health and CMV-seropositive. The rearrangement joins TRBV7-2 to TRBJ2-7, with TRBD2 matching 7 bases. CDR3 bases: TGTGCCAGCAGCTTAAGGGCTAGCGGAACCTCCTACGAGCAGTACTTC. This codes for CASSLRASGTSYEQYF.